One sample yielded the 5 T cell receptor beta chains listed below, sequenced in a study of early T cells in non-severe SARS-CoV-2 infection. Using its own MiXCR run on the 5' RACE reads, TCRdb lists one record per CDR3 protein. In the table there are tens of thousands of distinct CDR3 sequences, about 14% of which are singletons. The sample comprised whole blood. These receptors originate from an adult who was a healthcare worker with PCR-confirmed SARS-CoV-2 infection or an uninfected control (not recorded which).

The chain links TRBV18 to TRBJ2-5; D is undetermined. The germline CDR1 and CDR2 sequences are KGHSH and LQKENI. This CDR3 has 11 residues. The germline V and J ends were trimmed by 0 bases and 7 bases, with 3 bases remaining between them. This CDR3 is CASSPPRTQYF. The CDR3 nucleotides read TGTGCCAGCTCACCACCTAGGACCCAGTACTTC.

This clonotype was seen at least ten times. J is TRBJ2-5 and V is TRBV7-2; D may be TRBD2 (6 bases). The CDR3 sequence is 12 residues long. V lost 4 bases and J lost 5, with 8 bases in between. Germline V gene data show CDR1 as SGHTA and CDR2 as FQGNSA. In nucleotides, the CDR3 is TGTGCCAGCAGCTCTGGGGGGGAGACCCAGTACTTC. Translation gives CASSSGGETQYF.

There are a few counts of this clonotype. The gene calls are TRBV19 and TRBJ2-3; no clear D gene. Trimming shortened V by 5 bases and J by 5 bases, and 11 bases separated the two germline ends. The V gene's germline CDR1 is LNHDA and CDR2 SQIVND (reference sequence). The CDR3 runs to 13 residues. This CDR3 is CASSPAEGDTQYF. CDR3 DNA: TGTGCCAGTAGTCCCGCGGAAGGAGATACGCAGTATTTT.

The V call is TRBV19, the J call TRBJ2-3; TRBD1 matches at 9 bases. V shed 1 base and J 5 bases; nucleotides not matched to a gene: 7. Germline CDR1 reads LNHDA; CDR2 reads SQIVND (reference sequence). This CDR3 spans 16 amino acids. CDR3 sequence (DNA): TGTGCCAGTAGTATAGCGTTACAGGGGGCCGGAGATACGCAGTATTTT. Protein sequence: CASSIALQGAGDTQYF.

This sequence joins TRBV7-9 and TRBJ1-2; possible D gene TRBD1, 6 bases. Trimming shortened V by 1 base and J by 4 bases, and 10 bases separated the two germline ends. Germline V lookup: CDR1 SEHNR, CDR2 FQNEAQ (reference sequence). The CDR3 length is 14 residues. The CDR3 is CASSLEGRGYGYTF. DNA of the CDR3: TGTGCCAGCAGCTTAGAGGGCAGGGGCTATGGCTACACCTTC.